These 4 T cell receptor beta chains share one sample of origin, sequenced in a study of blood T cell repertoires in COVID-19. Assay: immunoSEQ multiplex PCR; the TCRdb copy retains only in-frame clones and omits some. The top ten clones hold more than 1.5% of a sample with 110,000 to 150,000 clones, over 70% of them seen once. Sequenced input: peripheral blood. These receptors originate from a woman aged 55 to 70 with acute or convalescent COVID-19.

The count of this clone is one. This chain joins TRBV30 and TRBJ1-2; TRBD1 matches 10 bases. Germline CDR1 reads GTSNPN; CDR2 reads SVGIG (reference sequence). Trimming cost V 4 bases and J 4 bases; bases outside gene matches: 12. This CDR3 has 16 amino acids. This CDR3 is CAWTLYDRGHSYGYTF. The CDR3 DNA follows: TGTGCCTGGACCCTGTATGACAGGGGGCACTCCTATGGCTACACCTTC.

The chain has TRBV11-2 and TRBJ1-1, with TRBD1 as a possible D gene (5 bases). V lost 5 bases and J lost 0, with 13 bases in between. Germline-derived CDR1 and CDR2 are SGHAT and FQNNGV. There are 15 residues in the CDR3. CDR3 nucleotide sequence: TGTGCCAGCAGCCTCAGGGTTTGGATGAACACTGAAGCTTTCTTT. Amino acids: CASSLRVWMNTEAFF.

The J gene is TRBJ1-1, the V gene TRBV29-1, with a weak D call TRBD1 (5 bases). Deletions cut 7 bases from V and 2 bases from J, with 17 bases between. The CDR3 contains 14 residues. The germline CDR1 and CDR2 sequences are SQVTM and ANQGSEA. This CDR3 is CSAGVMGGNTEAFF. The CDR3 DNA sequence: TGCAGCGCTGGGGTCATGGGGGGAAACACTGAAGCTTTCTTT.

V is TRBV10-2 and J is TRBJ1-5; D ambiguous. V shed 7 bases and J shed 4 bases, with 8 bases lying between them. Germline V gene lookup returns CDR1 WSHSY and CDR2 SAAADI. The CDR3 length is 12 residues. CDR3 in DNA: TGCGCCAGCAAAGACGGGAATCAGCCCCAGCATTTT. This encodes CASKDGNQPQHF.